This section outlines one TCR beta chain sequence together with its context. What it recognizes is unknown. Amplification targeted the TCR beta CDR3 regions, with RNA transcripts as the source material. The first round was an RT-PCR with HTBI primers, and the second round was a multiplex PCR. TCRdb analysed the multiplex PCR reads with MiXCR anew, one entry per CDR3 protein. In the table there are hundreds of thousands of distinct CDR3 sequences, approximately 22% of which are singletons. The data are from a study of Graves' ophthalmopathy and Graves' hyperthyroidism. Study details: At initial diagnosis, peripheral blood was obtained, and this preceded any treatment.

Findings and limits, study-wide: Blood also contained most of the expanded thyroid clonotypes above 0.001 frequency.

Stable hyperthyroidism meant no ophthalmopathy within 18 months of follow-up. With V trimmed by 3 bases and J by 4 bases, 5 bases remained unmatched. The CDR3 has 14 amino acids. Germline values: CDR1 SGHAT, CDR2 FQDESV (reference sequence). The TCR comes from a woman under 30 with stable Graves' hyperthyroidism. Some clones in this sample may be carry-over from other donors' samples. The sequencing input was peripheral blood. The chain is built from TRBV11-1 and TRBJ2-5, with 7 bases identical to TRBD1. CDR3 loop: CASSFDRVRETQYF. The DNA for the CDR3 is TGTGCCAGCAGCTTCGACAGGGTGAGAGAGACCCAGTACTTC.